A single sample is the source of the 27 T cell receptor beta chains below, sequenced in a study of blood T cell repertoires in COVID-19. Here immunoSEQ multiplex PCR was the method, and the copy in TCRdb shows in-frame clones only, minus some. Counted here are roughly 200,000 clones, less than 85% occurring once; the ten biggest clones make up 7.5% to 9%. The sequencing input was peripheral blood. The receptors derive from a woman aged 80 or over with COVID-19, enrolled during active disease.

The V and J genes are TRBV2 and TRBJ1-2; D remains ambiguous. The ends were cut back, 8 bases at V and 7 bases at J, with 11 bases in the middle. This CDR3 region has 11 residues. Germline V lookup: CDR1 SNHLY, CDR2 FYNNEI. CDR3 DNA: TGTGCCAGCGAGGGTAGTGGTGGCTACACCTTC. Translating it yields CASEGSGGYTF.

The chain uses TRBV3-1 (or the pseudogene TRBV3-2) and TRBJ1-3; D not resolved. Germline lookup yields CDR1 LGHDT and CDR2 YNNKEL (reference sequence). V was pared by 6 bases and J by 2 bases, with 11 bases between. The CDR3 sequence is 14 residues long. CDR3 coding DNA: TGTGCCAGCAGTCCCCGGGTGGCTGGAAACACCATATATTTT. Translating gives CASSPRVAGNTIYF.

The chain joins TRBV11-2 to TRBJ2-1; 7 bases are shared with TRBD2. V shed 2 bases and J 3 bases; nucleotides not matched to a gene: 4. The CDR3 contains 15 residues. From germline, CDR1 is SGHAT and CDR2 FQNNGV. The CDR3 here is CASSLRGGSYNEQFF. DNA for the CDR3: TGTGCCAGCAGCTTACGGGGCGGGAGCTACAATGAGCAGTTCTTC.

This sequence joins TRBV9 and TRBJ1-1, with a possible D match to TRBD1 (6 bases). V was pared by 6 bases and J by 5 bases, with 17 bases between. Germline CDR1 is SGDLS and CDR2 is YYNGEE. The CDR3 has 14 residues. For the CDR3, the DNA is TGTGCCAGCACCCCAGGGGTAGATGATACTGAAGCTTTCTTT. Translating gives CASTPGVDDTEAFF. Variable domain in full (rest from reference TRBV9 and TRBJ1-1): DSGVTQTPKHLITATGQRVTLRCSPRSGDLSVYWYQQSLDQGLQFLIQYYNGEERAKGNILERFSAQQFPDLHSELNLSSLELGDSALYFCASTPGVDDTEAFFGQGTRLTVV.

This chain joins TRBV24-1 and TRBJ2-3, with TRBD2 matching over 7 bases. The CDR3 has 13 amino acids. Trimming removed 9 bases from V and 6 bases from J; junction bases left unmatched: 8. Germline V gene sequence: CDR1 KGHDR, CDR2 SFDVKD. CDR3 nucleotide sequence: TGTGCCACCTCAGGCGGGAGCCCCGATACGCAGTATTTT. Encoded protein: CATSGGSPDTQYF.

This chain connects TRBV7-2 to TRBJ2-7; D is perhaps TRBD2 (5 bases). From germline, CDR1 is SGHTA and CDR2 FQGNSA. Trimming took off 1 base at V and 6 bases at J, with 10 bases between the two ends. The CDR3 extends over 13 amino acids. The CDR3, as DNA: TGTGCCAGCAGCTTAGGGCGGGTTAGCGAGCAGTACTTC. Encoded protein: CASSLGRVSEQYF.

The rearrangement uses TRBV5-6 and TRBJ1-2; 7 bases fit TRBD1. V lost 4 bases to trimming and J lost 8 bases; unmatched junction nucleotides: 8. Germline V gene sequence: CDR1 SGHDT, CDR2 YYEEEE. This CDR3 contains 13 residues. CDR3 loop: CASSPGTEGGYTF. The CDR3 nucleotides are TGTGCCAGCAGCCCGGGGACAGAGGGGGGCTACACCTTC. Filled out from reference TRBV5-6 and TRBJ1-2, the complete variable domain reads DAGVTQSPTHLIKTRGQQVTLRCSPKSGHDTVSWYQQALGQGPQFIFQYYEEEERQRGNFPDRFSGHQFPNYSSELNVNALLLGDSALYLCASSPGTEGGYTFGSGTRLTVV.

The chain links TRBV7-2 to TRBJ2-1, with 9 bases identical to TRBD2. This CDR3 has 17 residues. Per germline, CDR1 SGHTA and CDR2 FQGNSA. Trimming at V came to 1 base and at J to 8 bases, leaving 12 bases not matched to a gene. The CDR3: CASSLVESGRIIYEQFF. The CDR3 coding sequence is TGTGCCAGCAGCTTAGTCGAGAGCGGGAGGATTATCTATGAGCAGTTCTTC.

The chain has TRBV3-1 (or the pseudogene TRBV3-2) and TRBJ1-4, with a weak D call TRBD1 (5 bases). The CDR3 extends over 14 amino acids. Per germline, CDR1 LGHDT and CDR2 YNNKEL (reference sequence). Trimming cost V 5 bases and J 7 bases, with 14 bases left between them. The CDR3 region is CASSFPGLTEKLFF. In DNA, the CDR3 is TGTGCCAGCAGCTTTCCAGGGTTGACTGAAAAACTGTTTTTT.

CDR3 residues: CASSRSMGQSYEQYF. The CDR3 region has the DNA TGTGCCAGCAGCCGATCTATGGGGCAGTCCTACGAGCAGTACTTC. The chain combines TRBV9 with TRBJ2-7; possibly TRBD1 for D (5 bases). CDR3 length equals 15 residues. With 4 bases removed from V and 1 base from J, the gap between germline ends came to 15 bases. CDR1 is SGDLS and CDR2 is YYNGEE in the germline V gene.

This clone has only one observation. Distinct nucleotide sequences in the sample also encode this CDR3. The V and J genes are TRBV19 and TRBJ2-3, with a weak D call TRBD1 (5 bases). V lost 2 bases and J 3 bases, leaving 6 bases between the germline ends. The CDR3 consists of 13 residues. The V gene's germline CDR1 is LNHDA and CDR2 SQIVND (reference sequence). The CDR3 DNA sequence: TGTGCCAGTAGTATAAGGGGAACAGATACGCAGTATTTT. It encodes CASSIRGTDTQYF.

The chain links TRBV5-4 to TRBJ2-7; possibly TRBD1 for D (6 bases). Germline V gives CDR1 SGHNT, CDR2 YYREEE (reference sequence). With 1 base removed from V and 7 bases from J, the gap between germline ends came to 18 bases. The CDR3 runs to 15 residues. DNA for the CDR3: TGTGCCAGCAGCTTGCGCAGGGGCGACCTCGGGGAGCAGTACTTC. Encoded protein: CASSLRRGDLGEQYF.

The chain has TRBV27 and TRBJ1-2; 9 nucleotides agree with TRBD1. CDR3 length equals 16 residues. Germline CDR1 is MNHEY and CDR2 is SMNVEV (reference sequence). The V segment lost 5 bases and the J segment 4 bases; nucleotides outside the gene matches: 11. The CDR3 region is CASSPFYGTGSYGYTF. The CDR3 DNA follows: TGTGCCAGCAGTCCGTTCTATGGGACAGGGAGCTATGGCTACACCTTC.

This sequence joins TRBV25-1 and TRBJ1-2; D is unclear. V was cut by 2 bases and J by 7 bases, with 5 bases left in between. Germline V lookup: CDR1 MGHDK, CDR2 SYGVNS. CDR3 length: 11 amino acids. Here the CDR3 reads CASSERGGYTF. The DNA of the CDR3 is TGTGCCAGCAGTGAACGGGGTGGCTACACCTTC.

This clone was counted once. The chain employs TRBV6-5 and TRBJ2-3; TRBD1 is a possible D gene (6 bases). V was clipped by 6 bases and J by 5 bases, with 12 bases between them. Per germline, CDR1 MNHEY and CDR2 SVGAGI. The CDR3 length is 13 residues. The CDR3 DNA reads as TGTGCCAGCAGAGATACAGGGAAAGATACGCAGTATTTT. Its protein product is CASRDTGKDTQYF.

Comments on this clone: Additional DNA sequences in this sample encode the identical CDR3. The chain uses TRBV2 and TRBJ1-1, with 8 bases matching TRBD1. Unmatched junction bases numbered 5, after V lost 8 bases and J lost 3 bases. The length of the CDR3 is 13 residues. Germline CDR1 is SNHLY and CDR2 is FYNNEI. CDR3 DNA: TGTGCCAGCTCGACAGGGGTCGACACTGAAGCTTTCTTT. Its protein product is CASSTGVDTEAFF.

The genes are TRBV21-1 and TRBJ1-2. TRBV21-1 is designated a pseudogene. The CDR3 consists of 14 residues. The DNA for the CDR3 is TGTGCCAGCAGCAGGCCGGGACTGATATATGGCTACACCTTC. It translates to CASSRPGLIYGYTF.

The chain has TRBV12-5 and TRBJ1-4; 7 nucleotides match TRBD1. Germline CDR1 is LGHNT and CDR2 is FRNRAP. This CDR3 contains 15 residues. Trimming cost V 2 bases and J 5 bases; bases outside gene matches: 5. CDR3: CASGLIQGRNEKLFF. In DNA, the CDR3 is TGTGCTAGTGGTTTGATACAGGGGAGGAATGAAAAACTGTTTTTT.

This chain joins TRBV6-5 and TRBJ1-2; D remains ambiguous. Germline-derived CDR1 and CDR2 are MNHEY and SVGAGI. V gave up 4 bases and J gave up 5 bases, with 8 bases separating them. The CDR3 is 12 residues long. CDR3 sequence (DNA): TGTGCCAGCAGTTCGCTAGGTTATGGCTACACCTTC. This encodes CASSSLGYGYTF.

CDR3 sequence (DNA): TGTGCCAGCAGTCACCGGAGGGCAGGGGGAATCGGCAATCAGCCCCAGCATTTT. Its translation: CASSHRRAGGIGNQPQHF. V usage is TRBV28 and J usage is TRBJ1-5; TRBD1 matches at 7 bases. The V segment lost 5 bases and the J segment 2 bases; nucleotides outside the gene matches: 15. The length of the CDR3 is 18 residues. The V gene's germline CDR1 is MDHEN and CDR2 SYDVKM. The full variable domain, rest sourced from reference TRBV28 and TRBJ1-5, is DVKVTQSSRYLVKRTGEKVFLECVQDMDHENMFWYRQDPGLGLRLIYFSYDVKMKEKGDIPEGYSVSREKKERFSLILESASTNQTSMYLCASSHRRAGGIGNQPQHFGDGTRLSIL.

The gene calls are TRBV3-1 (or the pseudogene TRBV3-2) and TRBJ2-5; no definite D call. V was cut by 4 bases and J by 5 bases, with 8 bases left in between. There are 12 residues in the CDR3. Germline CDR1 reads LGHDT; CDR2 reads YNNKEL (reference sequence). The CDR3 nucleotides read TGTGCCAGCAGCCCCTCCGGGGAGACCCAGTACTTC. Translated, it gives CASSPSGETQYF.

The genes are TRBV7-8 and TRBJ1-2; D perhaps matches TRBD1 (6 bases). The V end lost 3 bases, the J end lost 1 base, and 9 bases lay between the germline ends. The germline gives CDR1 SGHVS, CDR2 FQNEAQ. The CDR3 covers 14 residues. CDR3 DNA sequence: TGTGCCAGCAGCTTGGACAGATTTAACTATGGCTACACCTTC. The encoded protein is CASSLDRFNYGYTF.

The chain combines TRBV9 with TRBJ2-1; D unresolved. V lost 4 bases and J 1 base, leaving 6 bases between the germline ends. The germline V gene has CDR1 SGDLS and CDR2 YYNGEE. This CDR3 spans 13 amino acids. CDR3 bases: TGTGCCAGCAGCCCTAGGTCCTACAATGAGCAGTTCTTC. Its protein product is CASSPRSYNEQFF.

Only a few counts were recorded for this clone. The rearrangement uses TRBV2 and TRBJ1-4; no reliable D call. This CDR3 spans 13 amino acids. Trimming cost V 7 bases and J 0 bases, with 6 bases left between them. CDR1 is SNHLY and CDR2 is FYNNEI in the germline V gene. The CDR3 coding sequence is TGTGCCAGCAAATCTGCAACTAATGAAAAACTGTTTTTT. Translating it yields CASKSATNEKLFF.

The chain couples TRBV7-2 to TRBJ2-2, with 9 bases aligning to TRBD2. The CDR3 contains 17 residues. CDR1 is SGHTA and CDR2 is FQGNSA in the germline V gene. The J segment lost 3 bases and the V segment lost 1 base, leaving 6 bases of the junction unmatched. The CDR3 DNA reads TGTGCCAGCAGCTTAGGGGCGCTAGCGGGGTACACCGGGGAGCTGTTTTTT. Protein product: CASSLGALAGYTGELFF.

This clone has just one count. J is TRBJ2-2 and V is TRBV28, with a possible D match to TRBD1 (6 bases). The CDR3 contains 14 residues. Germline CDR1 reads MDHEN; CDR2 reads SYDVKM. The V end lost 6 bases, the J end lost 1 base, and 9 bases lay between the germline ends. CDR3 coding DNA: TGTGCCAGCAGCACACAGGGGAACACCGGGGAGCTGTTTTTT. Encoded protein: CASSTQGNTGELFF. Filled out from reference TRBV28 and TRBJ2-2, the complete variable domain reads DVKVTQSSRYLVKRTGEKVFLECVQDMDHENMFWYRQDPGLGLRLIYFSYDVKMKEKGDIPEGYSVSREKKERFSLILESASTNQTSMYLCASSTQGNTGELFFGEGSRLTVL.

This chain joins TRBV10-2 and TRBJ1-6; 9 bases fit TRBD1. The CDR3 totals 18 residues. Germline loops: CDR1 WSHSY, CDR2 SAAADI. With V trimmed by 6 bases and J by 0 bases, 9 bases remained unmatched. DNA of the CDR3: TGCGCCAGCAGGTCGGGACAGGGCCGAAGCTCCTATAATTCACCCCTCCACTTT. This sequence encodes CASRSGQGRSSYNSPLHF.